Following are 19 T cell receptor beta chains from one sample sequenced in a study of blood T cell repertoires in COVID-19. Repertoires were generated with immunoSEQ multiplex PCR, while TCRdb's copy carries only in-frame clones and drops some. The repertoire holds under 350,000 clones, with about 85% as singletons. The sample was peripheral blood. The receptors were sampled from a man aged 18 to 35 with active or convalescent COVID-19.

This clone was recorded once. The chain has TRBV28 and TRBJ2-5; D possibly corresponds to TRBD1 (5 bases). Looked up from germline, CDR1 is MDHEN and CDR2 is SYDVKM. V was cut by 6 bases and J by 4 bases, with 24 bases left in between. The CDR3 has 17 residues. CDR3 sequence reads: CASSPPPDTYLGETQYF. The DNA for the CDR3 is TGTGCCAGCAGCCCTCCCCCGGACACTTACCTAGGAGAGACCCAGTACTTC.

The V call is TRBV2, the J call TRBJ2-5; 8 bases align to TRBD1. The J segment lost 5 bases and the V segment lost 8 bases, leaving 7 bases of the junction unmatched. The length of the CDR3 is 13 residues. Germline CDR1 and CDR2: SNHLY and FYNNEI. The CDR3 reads CASARTGRETQYF. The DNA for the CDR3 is TGTGCCAGCGCCCGGACAGGGCGGGAGACCCAGTACTTC.

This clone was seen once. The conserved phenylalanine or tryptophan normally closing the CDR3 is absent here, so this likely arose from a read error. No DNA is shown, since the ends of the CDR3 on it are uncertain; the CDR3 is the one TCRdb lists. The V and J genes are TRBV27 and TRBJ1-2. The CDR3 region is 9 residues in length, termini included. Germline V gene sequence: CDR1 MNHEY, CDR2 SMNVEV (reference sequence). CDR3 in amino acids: CASGARGDA.

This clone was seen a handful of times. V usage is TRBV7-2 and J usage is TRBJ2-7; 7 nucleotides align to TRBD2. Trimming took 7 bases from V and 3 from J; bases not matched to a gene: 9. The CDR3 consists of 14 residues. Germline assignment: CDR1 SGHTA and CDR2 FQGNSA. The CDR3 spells CASTSSGGNYEQYF. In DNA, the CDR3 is TGTGCCAGCACATCCTCCGGGGGGAACTACGAGCAGTACTTC. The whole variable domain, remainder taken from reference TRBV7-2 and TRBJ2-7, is GAGVSQSPSNKVTEKGKDVELRCDPISGHTALYWYRQSLGQGLEFLIYFQGNSAPDKSGLPSDRFSAERTGGSVSTLTIQRTQQEDSAVYLCASTSSGGNYEQYFGPGTRLTVT.

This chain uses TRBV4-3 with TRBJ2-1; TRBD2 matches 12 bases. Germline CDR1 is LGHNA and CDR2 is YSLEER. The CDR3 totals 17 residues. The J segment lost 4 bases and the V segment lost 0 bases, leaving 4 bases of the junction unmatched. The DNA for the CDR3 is TGCGCCAGCAGCCAAGAAGGTCTAGCGGGAGGGTACAATGAGCAGTTCTTC. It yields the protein CASSQEGLAGGYNEQFF.

CDR3 bases: TGTGCCAGCAGTACCCCTCGGCCAGGGGAGAATGGCTACACCTTC. This gives the protein CASSTPRPGENGYTF. V and J are TRBV2 and TRBJ1-2, with a possible D match to TRBD1 (6 bases). This CDR3 is 15 amino acids long. Germline assignment: CDR1 SNHLY and CDR2 FYNNEI. Deletions cut 5 bases from V and 6 bases from J, with 19 bases between.

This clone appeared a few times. CDR3 nucleotides: TGTGCCAGCAGTTACAGGGATGGCAAAAACATTCAGTACTTC. Translating gives CASSYRDGKNIQYF. This rearrangement joins TRBV5-6 to TRBJ2-4, with a possible D match to TRBD1 (6 bases). The length of the CDR3 is 14 residues. Trimming took 5 bases from V and 3 from J, leaving 12 bases between them. Per germline, CDR1 SGHDT and CDR2 YYEEEE.

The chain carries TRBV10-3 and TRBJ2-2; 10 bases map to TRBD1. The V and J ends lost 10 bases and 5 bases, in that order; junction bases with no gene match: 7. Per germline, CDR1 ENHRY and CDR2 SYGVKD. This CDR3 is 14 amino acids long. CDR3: CATGRQGATGELFF. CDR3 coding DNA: TGTGCCACAGGGAGACAGGGGGCGACCGGGGAGCTGTTTTTT.

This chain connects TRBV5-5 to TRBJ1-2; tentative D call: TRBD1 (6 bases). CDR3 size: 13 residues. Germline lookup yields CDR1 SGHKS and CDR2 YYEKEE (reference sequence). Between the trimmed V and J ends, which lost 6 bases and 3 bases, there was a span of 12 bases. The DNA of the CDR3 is TGTGCCAGCACCCAGGGGTTGGACTATGGCTACACCTTC. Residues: CASTQGLDYGYTF.

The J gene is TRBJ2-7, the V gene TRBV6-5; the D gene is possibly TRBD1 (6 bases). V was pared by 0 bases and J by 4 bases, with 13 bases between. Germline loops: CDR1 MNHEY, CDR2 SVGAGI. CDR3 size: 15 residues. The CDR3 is CASSYSKGTSYEQYF. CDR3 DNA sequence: TGTGCCAGCAGTTACTCGAAGGGGACATCGTACGAGCAGTACTTC.

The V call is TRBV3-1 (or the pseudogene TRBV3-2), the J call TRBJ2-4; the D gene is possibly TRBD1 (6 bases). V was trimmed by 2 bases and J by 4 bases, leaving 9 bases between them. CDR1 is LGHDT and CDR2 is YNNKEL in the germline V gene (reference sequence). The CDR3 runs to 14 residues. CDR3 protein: CASSQPGQKNIQYF. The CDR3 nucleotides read TGTGCCAGCAGCCAACCAGGACAGAAAAACATTCAGTACTTC.

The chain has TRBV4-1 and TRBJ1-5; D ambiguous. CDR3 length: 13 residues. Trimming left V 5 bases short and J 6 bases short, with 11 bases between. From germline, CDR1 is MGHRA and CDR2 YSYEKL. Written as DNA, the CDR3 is TGCGCCAGCAGCAAGTGGTTAGCTCAGCCCCAGCATTTT. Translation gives CASSKWLAQPQHF.

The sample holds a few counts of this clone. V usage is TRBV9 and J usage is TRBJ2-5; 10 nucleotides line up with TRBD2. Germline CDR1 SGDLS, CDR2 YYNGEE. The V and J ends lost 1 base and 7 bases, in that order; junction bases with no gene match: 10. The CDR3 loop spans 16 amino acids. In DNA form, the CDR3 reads TGTGCCAGCAGCGTAATCTCAGCGGGGGGGCTGGGGACCCAGTACTTC. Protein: CASSVISAGGLGTQYF.

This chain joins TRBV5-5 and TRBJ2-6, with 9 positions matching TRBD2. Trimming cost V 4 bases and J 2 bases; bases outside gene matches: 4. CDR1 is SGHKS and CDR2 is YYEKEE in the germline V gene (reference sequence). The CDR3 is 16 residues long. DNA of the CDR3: TGTGCCAGCAGCCTGCGGGGGGGCCCTGGGGCCAACGTCCTGACTTTC. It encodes CASSLRGGPGANVLTF. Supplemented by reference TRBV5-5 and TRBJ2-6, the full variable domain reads DAGVTQSPTHLIKTRGQQVTLRCSPISGHKSVSWYQQVLGQGPQFIFQYYEKEERGRGNFPDRFSARQFPNYSSELNVNALLLGDSALYLCASSLRGGPGANVLTFGAGSRLTVL.

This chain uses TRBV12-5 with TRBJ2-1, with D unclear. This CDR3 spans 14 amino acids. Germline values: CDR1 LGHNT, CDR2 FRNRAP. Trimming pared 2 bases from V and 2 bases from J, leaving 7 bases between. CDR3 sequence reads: CASGLWRTYNEQFF. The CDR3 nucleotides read TGTGCTAGTGGTTTGTGGCGGACCTACAATGAGCAGTTCTTC.

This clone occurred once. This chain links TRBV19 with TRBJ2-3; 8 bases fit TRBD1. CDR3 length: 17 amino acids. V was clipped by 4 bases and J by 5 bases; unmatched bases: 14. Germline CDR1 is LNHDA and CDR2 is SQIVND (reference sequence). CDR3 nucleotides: TGTGCCAGTAGTACCCAAGGGCCTCAGGGGGCGAGAGATACGCAGTATTTT. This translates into CASSTQGPQGARDTQYF.

CDR3 sequence: CASSLTLRGGGDTQYF. The CDR3 coding sequence is TGTGCCAGCAGCTTGACCCTACGGGGGGGAGGAGATACGCAGTATTTT. This chain connects TRBV5-6 to TRBJ2-3; 8 nucleotides line up with TRBD2. The CDR3 contains 16 residues. The ends lost 1 base at V and 5 bases at J; junction bases unmatched: 9. CDR1 is SGHDT and CDR2 is YYEEEE in the germline V gene.

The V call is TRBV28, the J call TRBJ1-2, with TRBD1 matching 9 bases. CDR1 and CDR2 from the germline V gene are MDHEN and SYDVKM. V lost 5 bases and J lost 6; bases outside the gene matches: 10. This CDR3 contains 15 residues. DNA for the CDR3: TGTGCCAGCAGTCCCCGGGACAGGGTGGCCCATGGCTACACCTTC. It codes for CASSPRDRVAHGYTF.

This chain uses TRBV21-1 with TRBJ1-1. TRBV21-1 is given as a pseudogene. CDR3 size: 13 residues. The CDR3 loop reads CASSKVRVAEAFF. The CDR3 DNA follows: TGTGCCAGCAGCAAAGTCCGGGTGGCTGAAGCTTTCTTT.